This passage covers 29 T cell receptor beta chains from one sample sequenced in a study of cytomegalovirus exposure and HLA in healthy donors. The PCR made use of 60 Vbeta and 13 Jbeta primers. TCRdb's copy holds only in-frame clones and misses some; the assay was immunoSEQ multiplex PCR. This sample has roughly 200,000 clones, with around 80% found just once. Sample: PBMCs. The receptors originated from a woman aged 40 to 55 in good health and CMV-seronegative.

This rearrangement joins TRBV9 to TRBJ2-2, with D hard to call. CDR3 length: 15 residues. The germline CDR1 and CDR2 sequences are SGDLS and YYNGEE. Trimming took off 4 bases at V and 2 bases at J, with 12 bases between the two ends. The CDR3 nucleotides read TGTGCCAGCAGCCTTCGGCAGGCTAACACCGGGGAGCTGTTTTTT. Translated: CASSLRQANTGELFF.

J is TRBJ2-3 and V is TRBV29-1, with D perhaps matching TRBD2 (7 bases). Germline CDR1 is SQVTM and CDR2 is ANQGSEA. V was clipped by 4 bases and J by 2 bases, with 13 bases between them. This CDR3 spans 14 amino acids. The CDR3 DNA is TGCAGCGTTGTGGCGGGGGCGGTCACAGATACGCAGTATTTT. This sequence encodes CSVVAGAVTDTQYF.

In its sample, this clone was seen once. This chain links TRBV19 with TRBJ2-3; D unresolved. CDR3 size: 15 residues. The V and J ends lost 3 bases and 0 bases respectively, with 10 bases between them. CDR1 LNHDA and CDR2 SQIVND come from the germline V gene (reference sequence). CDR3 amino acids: CASSISSVSTDTQYF. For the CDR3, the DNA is TGTGCCAGTAGTATTAGCTCAGTTAGCACAGATACGCAGTATTTT. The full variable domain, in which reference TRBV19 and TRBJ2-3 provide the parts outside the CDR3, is DGGITQSPKYLFRKEGQNVTLSCEQNLNHDAMYWYRQDPGQGLRLIYYSQIVNDFQKGDIAEGYSVSREKKESFPLTVTSAQKNPTAFYLCASSISSVSTDTQYFGPGTRLTVL.

CDR3 residues: CASSSRGGEAFF. As DNA, the CDR3 is TGTGCCAGCAGCTCCCGGGGAGGTGAAGCTTTCTTT. This chain joins TRBV9 and TRBJ1-1; D not certain. This CDR3 has 12 residues. The V and J ends lost 4 bases and 7 bases respectively, with 11 bases between them. Germline V gene lookup returns CDR1 SGDLS and CDR2 YYNGEE.

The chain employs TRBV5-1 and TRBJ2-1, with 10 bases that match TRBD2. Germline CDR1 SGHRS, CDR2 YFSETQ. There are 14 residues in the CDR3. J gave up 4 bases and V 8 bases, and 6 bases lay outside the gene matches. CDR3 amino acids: CASRTSGVYNEQFF. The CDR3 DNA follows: TGCGCCAGTAGGACTAGCGGAGTTTACAATGAGCAGTTCTTC.

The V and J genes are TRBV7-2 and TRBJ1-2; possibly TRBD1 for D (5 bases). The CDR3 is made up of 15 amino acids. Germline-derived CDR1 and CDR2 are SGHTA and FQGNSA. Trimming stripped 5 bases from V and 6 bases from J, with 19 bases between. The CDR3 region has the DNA TGTGCCAGCAGCCCCCCGGCGGGGGGGATCCATGGCTACACCTTC. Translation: CASSPPAGGIHGYTF.

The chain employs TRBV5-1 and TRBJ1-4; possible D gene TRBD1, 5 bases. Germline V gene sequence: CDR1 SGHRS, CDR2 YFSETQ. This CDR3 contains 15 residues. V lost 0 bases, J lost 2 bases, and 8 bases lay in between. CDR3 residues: CASSLVGATNEKLFF. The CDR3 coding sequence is TGCGCCAGCAGCTTGGTAGGGGCGACTAATGAAAAACTGTTTTTT.

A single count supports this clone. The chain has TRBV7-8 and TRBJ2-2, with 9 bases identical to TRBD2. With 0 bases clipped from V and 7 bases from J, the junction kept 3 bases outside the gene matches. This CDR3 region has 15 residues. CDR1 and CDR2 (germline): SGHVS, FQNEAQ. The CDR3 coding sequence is TGTGCCAGCAGCTTAGCCGCGGGGGGGGTCGGGGAGCTGTTTTTT. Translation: CASSLAAGGVGELFF.

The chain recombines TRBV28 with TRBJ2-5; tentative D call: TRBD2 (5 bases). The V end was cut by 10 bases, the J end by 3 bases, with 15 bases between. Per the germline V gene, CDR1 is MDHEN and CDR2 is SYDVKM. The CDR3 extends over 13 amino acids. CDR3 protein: CATFPGVEETQYF. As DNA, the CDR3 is TGTGCCACCTTCCCCGGGGTGGAAGAGACCCAGTACTTC.

This CDR3 reads CASSPGTGENTEAFF. The CDR3 DNA sequence: TGTGCCAGCAGCCCCGGGACAGGGGAAAACACTGAAGCTTTCTTT. The rearrangement joins TRBV7-9 to TRBJ1-1, with 10 positions matching TRBD1. This CDR3 is 15 amino acids long. J was trimmed by 2 bases and V by 5 bases; bases with no gene match: 5. Germline CDR1 and CDR2: SEHNR and FQNEAQ (reference sequence).

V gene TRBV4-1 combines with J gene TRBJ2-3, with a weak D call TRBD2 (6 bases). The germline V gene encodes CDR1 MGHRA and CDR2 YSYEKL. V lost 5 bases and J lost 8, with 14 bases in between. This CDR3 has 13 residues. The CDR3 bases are TGCGCCAGCAGCTTAACCCAGGAGGGTACGCAGTATTTT. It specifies CASSLTQEGTQYF.

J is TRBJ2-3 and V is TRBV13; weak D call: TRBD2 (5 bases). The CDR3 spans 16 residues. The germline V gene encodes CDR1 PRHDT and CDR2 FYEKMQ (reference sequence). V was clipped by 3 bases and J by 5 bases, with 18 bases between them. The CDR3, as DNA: TGTGCCAGCAGCTTCAATGTTGGATCCGCGGGAGATACGCAGTATTTT. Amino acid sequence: CASSFNVGSAGDTQYF.

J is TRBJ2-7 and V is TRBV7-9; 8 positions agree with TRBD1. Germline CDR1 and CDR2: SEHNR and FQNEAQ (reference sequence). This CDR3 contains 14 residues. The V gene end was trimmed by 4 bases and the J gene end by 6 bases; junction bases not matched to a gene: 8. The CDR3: CASSSGQGSGEQYF. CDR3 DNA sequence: TGTGCCAGCAGCTCCGGACAGGGATCGGGCGAGCAGTACTTC. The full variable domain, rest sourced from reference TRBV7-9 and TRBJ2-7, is DTGVSQNPRHKITKRGQNVTFRCDPISEHNRLYWYRQTLGQGPEFLTYFQNEAQLEKSRLLSDRFSAERPKGSFSTLEIQRTEQGDSAMYLCASSSGQGSGEQYFGPGTRLTVT.

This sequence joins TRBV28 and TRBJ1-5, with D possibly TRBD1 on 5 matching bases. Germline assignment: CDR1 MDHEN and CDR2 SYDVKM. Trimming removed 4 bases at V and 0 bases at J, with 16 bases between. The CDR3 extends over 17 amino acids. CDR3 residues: CASSWTQSSYSNQPQHF. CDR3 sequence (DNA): TGTGCCAGCAGTTGGACACAGTCCTCTTATAGCAATCAGCCCCAGCATTTT. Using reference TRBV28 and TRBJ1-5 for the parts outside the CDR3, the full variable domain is DVKVTQSSRYLVKRTGEKVFLECVQDMDHENMFWYRQDPGLGLRLIYFSYDVKMKEKGDIPEGYSVSREKKERFSLILESASTNQTSMYLCASSWTQSSYSNQPQHFGDGTRLSIL.

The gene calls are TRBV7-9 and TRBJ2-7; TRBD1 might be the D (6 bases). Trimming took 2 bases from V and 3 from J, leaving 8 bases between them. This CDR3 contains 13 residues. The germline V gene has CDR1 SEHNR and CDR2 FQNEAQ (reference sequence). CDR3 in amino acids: CASSLQDSYEQYF. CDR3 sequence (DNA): TGTGCCAGCAGCTTACAGGACAGCTACGAGCAGTACTTC.

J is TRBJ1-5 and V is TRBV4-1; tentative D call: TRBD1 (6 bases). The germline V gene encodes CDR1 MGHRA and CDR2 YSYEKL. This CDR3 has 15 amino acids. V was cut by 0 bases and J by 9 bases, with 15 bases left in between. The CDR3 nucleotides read TGCGCCAGCAGCCAAGAAGCCGGCCAGGGGAGGCCCCAGCATTTT. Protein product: CASSQEAGQGRPQHF.

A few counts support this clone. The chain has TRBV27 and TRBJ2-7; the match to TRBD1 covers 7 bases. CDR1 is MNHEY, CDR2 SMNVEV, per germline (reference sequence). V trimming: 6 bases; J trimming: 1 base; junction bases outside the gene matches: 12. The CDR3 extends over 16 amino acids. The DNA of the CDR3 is TGTGCCAGCAGCCAGACCCCCCGGGACAGTTCCTACGAGCAGTACTTC. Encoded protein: CASSQTPRDSSYEQYF.

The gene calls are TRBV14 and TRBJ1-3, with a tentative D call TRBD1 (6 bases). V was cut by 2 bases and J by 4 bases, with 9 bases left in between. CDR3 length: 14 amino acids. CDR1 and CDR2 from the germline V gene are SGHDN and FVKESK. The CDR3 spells CASSQTGSGNTIYF. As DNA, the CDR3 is TGTGCCAGCAGCCAAACAGGGTCAGGAAACACCATATATTTT.

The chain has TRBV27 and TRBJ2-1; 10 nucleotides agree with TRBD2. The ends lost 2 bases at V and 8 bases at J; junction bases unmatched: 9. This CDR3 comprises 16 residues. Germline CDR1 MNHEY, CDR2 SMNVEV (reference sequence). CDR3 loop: CASSLRLAGVGHEQFF. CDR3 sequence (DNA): TGTGCCAGCAGTTTAAGGCTAGCGGGGGTGGGCCATGAGCAGTTCTTC.

As DNA, the CDR3 is TGTGCCAGCAGTAGAAGGGACATCCCCCAAGAGACCCAGTACTTC. This codes for CASSRRDIPQETQYF. The J gene is TRBJ2-5, the V gene TRBV9; weak D call: TRBD1 (6 bases). The CDR3 consists of 15 residues. The V and J ends lost 5 bases and 1 base respectively, with 15 bases between them. Germline lookup yields CDR1 SGDLS and CDR2 YYNGEE.

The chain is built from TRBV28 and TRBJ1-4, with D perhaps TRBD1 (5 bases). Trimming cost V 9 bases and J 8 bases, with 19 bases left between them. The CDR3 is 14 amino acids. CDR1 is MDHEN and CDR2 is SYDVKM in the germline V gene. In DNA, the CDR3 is TGTGCCAGTAACAGCCAGGGTATTGGAGAAAAACTGTTTTTT. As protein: CASNSQGIGEKLFF.

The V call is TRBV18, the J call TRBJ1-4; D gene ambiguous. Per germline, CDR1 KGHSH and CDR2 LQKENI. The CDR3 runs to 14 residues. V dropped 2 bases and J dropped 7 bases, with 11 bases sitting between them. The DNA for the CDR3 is TGTGCCAGCTCACCAAGGGAGGCGGGTGAAAAACTGTTTTTT. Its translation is CASSPREAGEKLFF.

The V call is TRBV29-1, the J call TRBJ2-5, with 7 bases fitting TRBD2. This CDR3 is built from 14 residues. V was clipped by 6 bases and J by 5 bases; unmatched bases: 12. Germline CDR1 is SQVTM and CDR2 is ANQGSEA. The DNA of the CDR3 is TGCAGCGTCGGCGGGGGACTAATGGAGGAGACCCAGTACTTC. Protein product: CSVGGGLMEETQYF. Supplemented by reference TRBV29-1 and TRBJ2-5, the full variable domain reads SAVISQKPSRDICQRGTSLTIQCQVDSQVTMMFWYRQQPGQSLTLIATANQGSEATYESGFVIDKFPISRPNLTFSTLTVSNMSPEDSSIYLCSVGGGLMEETQYFGPGTRLLVL.

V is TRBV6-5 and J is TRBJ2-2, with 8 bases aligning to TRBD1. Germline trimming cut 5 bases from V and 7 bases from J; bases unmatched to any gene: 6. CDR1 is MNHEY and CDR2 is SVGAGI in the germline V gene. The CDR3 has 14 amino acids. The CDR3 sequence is CASSNTGGIGELFF. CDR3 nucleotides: TGTGCCAGCAGTAATACAGGGGGTATCGGGGAGCTGTTTTTT.

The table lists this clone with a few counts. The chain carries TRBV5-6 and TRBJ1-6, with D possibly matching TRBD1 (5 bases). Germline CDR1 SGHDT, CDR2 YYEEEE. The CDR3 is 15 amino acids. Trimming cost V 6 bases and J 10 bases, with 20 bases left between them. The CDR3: CASTPGGGLRSPLHF. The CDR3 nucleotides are TGTGCCAGCACCCCCGGCGGGGGTCTTCGGTCACCCCTCCACTTT.

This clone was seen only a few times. CDR3 amino acids: CASSKQGAKKETQYF. CDR3 nucleotide sequence: TGTGCCAGCAGTAAACAGGGGGCGAAAAAAGAGACCCAGTACTTC. The genes are TRBV2 and TRBJ2-5, with 9 bases matching TRBD1. Per germline, CDR1 SNHLY and CDR2 FYNNEI. CDR3 length equals 15 residues. J lost 3 bases, V lost 5 bases, and 7 bases had no gene match.

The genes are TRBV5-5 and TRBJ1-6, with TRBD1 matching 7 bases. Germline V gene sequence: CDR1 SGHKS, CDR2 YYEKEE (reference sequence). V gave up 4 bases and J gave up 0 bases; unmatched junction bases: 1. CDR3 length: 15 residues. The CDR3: CASSRDSSYNSPLHF. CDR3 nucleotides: TGTGCCAGCAGCCGGGACAGCTCCTATAATTCACCCCTCCACTTT.

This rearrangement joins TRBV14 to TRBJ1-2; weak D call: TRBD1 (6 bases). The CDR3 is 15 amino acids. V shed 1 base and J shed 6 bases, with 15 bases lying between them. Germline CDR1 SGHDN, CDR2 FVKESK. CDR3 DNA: TGTGCCAGCAGCCAAGTGGCGGGGGCGATAAATGGCTACACCTTC. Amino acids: CASSQVAGAINGYTF. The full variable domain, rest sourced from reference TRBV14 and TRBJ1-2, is EAGVTQFPSHSVIEKGQTVTLRCDPISGHDNLYWYRRVMGKEIKFLLHFVKESKQDESGMPNNRFLAERTGGTYSTLKVQPAELEDSGVYFCASSQVAGAINGYTFGSGTRLTVV.

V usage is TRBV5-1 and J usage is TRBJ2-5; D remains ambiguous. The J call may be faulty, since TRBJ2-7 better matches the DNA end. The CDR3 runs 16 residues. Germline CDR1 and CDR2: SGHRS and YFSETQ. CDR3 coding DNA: TGCGCCAGCAGCTTGGCGGGTGCGACGTTCCCCTACGAGCAGTACTTC. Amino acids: CASSLAGATFPYEQYF.